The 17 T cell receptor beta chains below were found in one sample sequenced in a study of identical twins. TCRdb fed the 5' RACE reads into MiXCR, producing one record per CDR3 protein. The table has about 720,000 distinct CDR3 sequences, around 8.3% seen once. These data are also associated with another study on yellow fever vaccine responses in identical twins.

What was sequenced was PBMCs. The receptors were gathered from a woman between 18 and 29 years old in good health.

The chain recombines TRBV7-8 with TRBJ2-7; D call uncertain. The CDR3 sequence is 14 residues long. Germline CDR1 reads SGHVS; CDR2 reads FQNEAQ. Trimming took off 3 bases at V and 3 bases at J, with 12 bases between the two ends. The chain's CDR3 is CASSFSRTLYEQYF. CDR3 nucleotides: TGTGCCAGCAGCTTTTCGAGGACCCTCTACGAGCAGTACTTC. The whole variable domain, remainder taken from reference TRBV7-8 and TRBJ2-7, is GAGVSQSPRYKVAKRGQDVALRCDPISGHVSLFWYQQALGQGPEFLTYFQNEAQLDKSGLPSDRFFAERPEGSVSTLKIQRTQQEDSAVYLCASSFSRTLYEQYFGPGTRLTVT.

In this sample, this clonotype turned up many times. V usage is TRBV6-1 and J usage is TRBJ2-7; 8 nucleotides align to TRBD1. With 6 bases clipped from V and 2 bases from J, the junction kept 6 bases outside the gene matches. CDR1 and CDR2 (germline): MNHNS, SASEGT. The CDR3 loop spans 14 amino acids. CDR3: CASRVQGDTYEQYF. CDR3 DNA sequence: TGTGCCAGCAGGGTACAGGGGGATACCTACGAGCAGTACTTC.

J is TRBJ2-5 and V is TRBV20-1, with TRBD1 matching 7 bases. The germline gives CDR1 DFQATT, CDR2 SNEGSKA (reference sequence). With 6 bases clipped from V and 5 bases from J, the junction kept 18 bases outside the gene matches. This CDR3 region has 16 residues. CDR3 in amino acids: CSAPGQPLTGRETQYF. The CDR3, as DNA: TGCAGTGCACCGGGACAGCCTTTAACGGGACGGGAGACCCAGTACTTC.

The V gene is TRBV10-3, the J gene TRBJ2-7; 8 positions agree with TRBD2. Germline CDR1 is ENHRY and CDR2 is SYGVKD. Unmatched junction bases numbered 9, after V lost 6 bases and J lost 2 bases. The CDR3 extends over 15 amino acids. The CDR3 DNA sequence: TGTGCCATCAGGGGGCTAACGGGAGGGCCCTACGAGCAGTACTTC. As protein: CAIRGLTGGPYEQYF.

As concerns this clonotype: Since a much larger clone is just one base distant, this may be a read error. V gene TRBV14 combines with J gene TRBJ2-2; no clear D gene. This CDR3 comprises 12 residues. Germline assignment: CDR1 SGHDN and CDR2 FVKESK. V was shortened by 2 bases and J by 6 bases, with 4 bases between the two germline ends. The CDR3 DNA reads TGTGCCAGCAGCCAAATCCCCGGGGAGCTGTTTTTT. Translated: CASSQIPGELFF.

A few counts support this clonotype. Written as DNA, the CDR3 is TGTGCCATCAGCGCCGGGACGAGCAATGAGCAGTTCTTC. It codes for CAISAGTSNEQFF. This rearrangement joins TRBV10-3 to TRBJ2-1; D might be TRBD1 or TRBD2, each matching 5 bases. The germline V gene encodes CDR1 ENHRY and CDR2 SYGVKD. This CDR3 region has 13 residues. With 6 bases removed from V and 6 bases from J, the gap between germline ends came to 12 bases.

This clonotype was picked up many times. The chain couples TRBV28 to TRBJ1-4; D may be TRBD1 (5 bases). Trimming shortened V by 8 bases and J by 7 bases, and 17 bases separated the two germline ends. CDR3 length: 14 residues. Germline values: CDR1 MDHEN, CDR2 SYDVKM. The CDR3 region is CASYPAGLGEKLFF. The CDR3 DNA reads TGTGCCAGCTACCCCGCGGGACTCGGTGAAAAACTGTTTTTT.

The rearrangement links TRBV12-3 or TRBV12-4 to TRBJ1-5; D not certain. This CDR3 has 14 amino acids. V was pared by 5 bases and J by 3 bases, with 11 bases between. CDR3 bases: TGTGCCAGCAGTCTCTCAGCATCCAATCAGCCCCAGCATTTT. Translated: CASSLSASNQPQHF.

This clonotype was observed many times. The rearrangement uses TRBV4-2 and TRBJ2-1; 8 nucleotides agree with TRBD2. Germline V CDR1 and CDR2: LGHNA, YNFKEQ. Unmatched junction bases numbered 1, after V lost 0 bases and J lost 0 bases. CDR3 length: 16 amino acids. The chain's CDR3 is CASSQDTSGSYNEQFF. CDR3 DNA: TGTGCCAGCAGCCAAGACACTAGCGGCTCCTACAATGAGCAGTTCTTC.

The CDR3 sequence: CASSVLVDEQYF. DNA of the CDR3: TGTGCCAGCAGCGTACTAGTAGACGAGCAGTACTTC. The rearrangement links TRBV5-6 to TRBJ2-7, with D tentatively TRBD2 (5 bases). Germline V gene lookup returns CDR1 SGHDT and CDR2 YYEEEE. CDR3 length: 12 amino acids. Trimming shortened V by 4 bases and J by 5 bases, and 10 bases separated the two germline ends.

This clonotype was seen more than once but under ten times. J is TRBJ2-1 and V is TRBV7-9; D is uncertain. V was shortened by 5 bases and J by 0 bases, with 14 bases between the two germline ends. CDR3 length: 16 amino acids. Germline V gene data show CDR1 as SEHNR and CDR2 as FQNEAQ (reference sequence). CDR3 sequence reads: CASSANRTSSYNEQFF. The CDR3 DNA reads TGTGCCAGCAGCGCAAACCGAACAAGCTCCTACAATGAGCAGTTCTTC. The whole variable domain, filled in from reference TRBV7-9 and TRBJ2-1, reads DTGVSQNPRHKITKRGQNVTFRCDPISEHNRLYWYRQTLGQGPEFLTYFQNEAQLEKSRLLSDRFSAERPKGSFSTLEIQRTEQGDSAMYLCASSANRTSSYNEQFFGPGTRLTVL.

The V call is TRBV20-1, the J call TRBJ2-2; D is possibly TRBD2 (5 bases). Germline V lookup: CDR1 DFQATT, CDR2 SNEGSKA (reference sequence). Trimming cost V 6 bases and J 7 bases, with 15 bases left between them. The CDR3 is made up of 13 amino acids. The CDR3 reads CSAPQRGGGELFF. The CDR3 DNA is TGCAGTGCCCCCCAACGAGGAGGCGGGGAGCTGTTTTTT.

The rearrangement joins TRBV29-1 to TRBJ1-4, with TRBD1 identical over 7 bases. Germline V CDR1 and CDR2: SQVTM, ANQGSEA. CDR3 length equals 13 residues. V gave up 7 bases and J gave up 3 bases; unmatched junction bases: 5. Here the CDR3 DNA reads TGCAGCGGAAGACAGGGTTCTAATGAAAAACTGTTTTTT. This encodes CSGRQGSNEKLFF.

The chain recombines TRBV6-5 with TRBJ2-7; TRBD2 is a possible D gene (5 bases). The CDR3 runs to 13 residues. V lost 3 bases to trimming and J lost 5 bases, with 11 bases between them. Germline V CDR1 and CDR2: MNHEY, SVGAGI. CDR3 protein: CASSYIVANEQYF. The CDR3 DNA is TGTGCCAGCAGTTATATCGTAGCGAACGAGCAGTACTTC.

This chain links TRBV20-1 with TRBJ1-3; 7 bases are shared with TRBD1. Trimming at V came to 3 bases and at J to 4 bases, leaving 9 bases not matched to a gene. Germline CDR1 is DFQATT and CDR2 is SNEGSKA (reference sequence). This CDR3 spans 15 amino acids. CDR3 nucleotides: TGCAGTGCTAGCCGGGACAGCCACGAAGGAAACACCATATATTTT. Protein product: CSASRDSHEGNTIYF.

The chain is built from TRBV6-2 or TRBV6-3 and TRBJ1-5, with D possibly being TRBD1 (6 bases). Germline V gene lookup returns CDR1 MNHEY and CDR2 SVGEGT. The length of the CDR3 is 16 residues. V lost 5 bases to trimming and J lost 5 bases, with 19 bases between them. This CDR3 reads CASSDTFLQGDQPQHF. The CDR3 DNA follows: TGTGCCAGCAGTGACACTTTTTTACAGGGCGATCAGCCCCAGCATTTT.

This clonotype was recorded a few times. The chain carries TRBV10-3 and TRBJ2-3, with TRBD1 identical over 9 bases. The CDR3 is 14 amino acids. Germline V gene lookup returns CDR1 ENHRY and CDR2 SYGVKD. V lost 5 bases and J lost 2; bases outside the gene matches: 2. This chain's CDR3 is CAISRDRDTDTQYF. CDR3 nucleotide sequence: TGTGCCATCAGTCGGGACAGGGACACAGATACGCAGTATTTT.